The next 22 T cell receptor beta chains were all read from a single sample in a study of beta chain features in type 1 diabetes. General observations from the study: TCRB CDR3s were moderately but significantly shorter in Type 1 diabetes patients in all four CD4+ subsets.

These TCRs' antigens remain unknown. Isolated RNA was reverse transcribed in full, so expressed TCRB transcripts were sequenced. The protocol was immunoSEQ multiplex PCR, while the TCRdb copy is restricted to in-frame clones and leaves out a portion. Of 680,000 or so clones in the sample, roughly an eighth are singletons; the top ten hold less than 0.025%. The specimen sequenced was naive CD4+ T cells from blood. The receptors stem from a man younger than 35 with type 1 diabetes.

This clone was counted a few times. The V gene is TRBV30, the J gene TRBJ1-1; D gene unclear. The CDR3 extends over 15 amino acids. V was clipped by 3 bases and J by 4 bases, with 18 bases between them. The germline V gene has CDR1 GTSNPN and CDR2 SVGIG (reference sequence). The CDR3 nucleotides are TGTGCCTGGAGGATTTGGTCACCCGCTGGCACTGAAGCTTTCTTT. It yields the protein CAWRIWSPAGTEAFF.

This chain uses TRBV6-1 with TRBJ1-1; TRBD1 matches 8 bases. The CDR3 contains 12 residues. The V gene end was trimmed by 8 bases and the J gene end by 1 base; junction bases not matched to a gene: 0. Per the germline V gene, CDR1 is MNHNS and CDR2 is SASEGT. CDR3 DNA sequence: TGTGCCAGCGACAGGGGGAACACTGAAGCTTTCTTT. It translates to CASDRGNTEAFF.

The chain combines TRBV6-5 with TRBJ1-5; 7 bases are a match to TRBD1. CDR3 length: 15 amino acids. The trim removed 8 bases at V and 4 bases at J, leaving 11 bases unmatched. Germline lookup yields CDR1 MNHEY and CDR2 SVGAGI. CDR3 region: CASDPLGRGNQPQHF. CDR3 sequence (DNA): TGTGCCAGCGATCCCCTGGGCAGGGGGAATCAGCCCCAGCATTTT.

This clone was counted between two and nine times. Other DNA sequences within the sample encode an identical CDR3. J is TRBJ1-5 and V is TRBV6-6; D is ambiguous. V dropped 6 bases and J dropped 0 bases, with 3 bases sitting between them. The V gene's germline CDR1 is MNHNY and CDR2 SVGAGI (reference sequence). The CDR3 sequence is 12 residues long. The CDR3 reads CASRDSNQPQHF. In DNA, the CDR3 is TGTGCCAGCAGAGATAGCAATCAGCCCCAGCATTTT.

In this sample, this clone turned up a few times. The chain is built from TRBV4-2 and TRBJ2-3, with 8 bases identical to TRBD2. The CDR3 covers 17 residues. Trimming at V came to 4 bases and at J to 3 bases, leaving 12 bases not matched to a gene. Germline CDR1 LGHNA, CDR2 YNFKEQ. The CDR3 region is CASSLSQAGEGTDTQYF. The CDR3 DNA is TGTGCCAGCAGCCTTTCACAAGCGGGGGAGGGGACAGATACGCAGTATTTT.

This clone was detected once. V is TRBV11-3 and J is TRBJ2-5; D may correspond to TRBD1 or TRBD2 (5 bases each). Per germline, CDR1 SGHNT and CDR2 YENEEA. The CDR3 has 14 residues. The V end lost 5 bases, the J end lost 4 bases, and 14 bases lay between the germline ends. CDR3 sequence: CASSPGTLPETQYF. CDR3 DNA: TGTGCCAGCAGCCCCGGGACCTTGCCAGAGACCCAGTACTTC.

Concerning this clone itself: Other DNA sequences of this sample code for an identical CDR3. The chain employs TRBV5-1 and TRBJ2-5, with D possibly TRBD1 on 6 matching bases. V was cut by 0 bases and J by 0 bases, with 9 bases left in between. The germline CDR1 and CDR2 sequences are SGHRS and YFSETQ. CDR3 length: 15 residues. CDR3 sequence: CASSLVGQYQETQYF. The CDR3 coding sequence is TGCGCCAGCAGCTTGGTAGGACAGTACCAAGAGACCCAGTACTTC. Complete variable domain (other parts from reference TRBV5-1 and TRBJ2-5): KAGVTQTPRYLIKTRGQQVTLSCSPISGHRSVSWYQQTPGQGLQFLFEYFSETQRNKGNFPGRFSGRQFSNSRSEMNVSTLELGDSALYLCASSLVGQYQETQYFGPGTRLLVL.

This clone was seen a handful of times. The chain carries TRBV2 and TRBJ1-1; no firm D call. CDR1 SNHLY and CDR2 FYNNEI come from the germline V gene. The CDR3 contains 14 residues. V was trimmed by 2 bases and J by 5 bases, leaving 12 bases between them. Here the CDR3 DNA reads TGTGCCAGCAGTGAATGGGCAGAGGGAACTGAAGCTTTCTTT. Protein product: CASSEWAEGTEAFF.

The CDR3 loop is CASSQVLYSPLHF. The CDR3 nucleotides read TGCGCCAGCAGCCAAGTCTTGTATTCACCCCTCCACTTT. The chain joins TRBV4-1 to TRBJ1-6; no firm D call. The CDR3 sequence is 13 residues long. Trimming pared 1 base from V and 8 bases from J, leaving 6 bases between. Germline V gives CDR1 MGHRA, CDR2 YSYEKL.

The chain has TRBV7-2 and TRBJ2-7; TRBD2 agrees at 9 bases. V dropped 2 bases and J dropped 3; count of bases not matched to a gene: 5. Germline loops: CDR1 SGHTA, CDR2 FQGNSA. This CDR3 spans 15 amino acids. CDR3 nucleotide sequence: TGTGCCAGCAGCTTACAGCTAGCGGGGCTCTACGAGCAGTACTTC. This translates into CASSLQLAGLYEQYF. The complete variable domain, with remaining parts taken from reference TRBV7-2 and TRBJ2-7, reads GAGVSQSPSNKVTEKGKDVELRCDPISGHTALYWYRQSLGQGLEFLIYFQGNSAPDKSGLPSDRFSAERTGGSVSTLTIQRTQQEDSAVYLCASSLQLAGLYEQYFGPGTRLTVT.

V is TRBV5-6 and J is TRBJ1-6; D is unresolved. The V end lost 4 bases, the J end lost 2 bases, and 16 bases lay between the germline ends. The germline V gene has CDR1 SGHDT and CDR2 YYEEEE. The CDR3 covers 17 residues. The CDR3, as DNA: TGTGCCAGCAGCCGCCTTGGAGGGTCGACCTATAATTCACCCCTCCACTTT. Translation gives CASSRLGGSTYNSPLHF.

This clone was detected once. The chain couples TRBV29-1 to TRBJ1-1, with TRBD1 matching 7 bases. Per germline, CDR1 SQVTM and CDR2 ANQGSEA. Trimming took 6 bases from V and 5 from J; bases not matched to a gene: 6. The CDR3 contains 12 residues. CDR3 sequence: CSVNRGGTEAFF. The CDR3 nucleotides are TGCAGCGTCAACAGGGGCGGGACTGAAGCTTTCTTT.

The J gene is TRBJ1-3, the V gene TRBV4-1; a possible D gene is TRBD1 (6 bases). V lost 2 bases and J lost 3, with 20 bases in between. The length of the CDR3 is 18 residues. The V gene's germline CDR1 is MGHRA and CDR2 YSYEKL. The CDR3: CASSQTGGGQVYGNTIYF. CDR3 coding DNA: TGCGCCAGCAGCCAAACTGGGGGCGGTCAGGTATATGGAAACACCATATATTTT.

The chain has TRBV6-1 and TRBJ2-2; TRBD2 might be the D (5 bases). Germline values: CDR1 MNHNS, CDR2 SASEGT. The CDR3 runs to 15 residues. Deletions cut 7 bases from V and 2 bases from J, with 14 bases between. CDR3 nucleotides: TGTGCCAGCATACGAAGCGACTACAACACCGGGGAGCTGTTTTTT. It specifies CASIRSDYNTGELFF.

This clone was counted only a few times. The chain carries TRBV4-1 and TRBJ1-5, with D possibly being TRBD1 (5 bases). CDR1 and CDR2 (germline): MGHRA, YSYEKL. Trimming removed 0 bases at V and 0 bases at J, with 12 bases between. CDR3 length: 17 residues. The CDR3 sequence is CASSQDLGPASNQPQHF. For the CDR3, the DNA is TGCGCCAGCAGCCAAGATTTGGGACCAGCTAGCAATCAGCCCCAGCATTTT.

This chain connects TRBV13 to TRBJ1-1; no clear D. Germline V gene sequence: CDR1 PRHDT, CDR2 FYEKMQ (reference sequence). Trimming stripped 6 bases from V and 4 bases from J, with 12 bases between. The CDR3 loop spans 13 amino acids. This CDR3 reads CASRPTAGTEAFF. CDR3 sequence (DNA): TGTGCCAGCAGACCCACCGCGGGCACTGAAGCTTTCTTT.

Concerning this clone: Different DNA sequences within this sample yield the same CDR3. The gene calls are TRBV15 and TRBJ1-2; D is undetermined. V was trimmed by 0 bases and J by 5 bases, leaving 10 bases between them. The CDR3 spans 14 residues. The germline V gene encodes CDR1 LNHNV and CDR2 YYDKDF (reference sequence). CDR3 DNA sequence: TGTGCCACCAGCAGAGATCGCGGCCTTTATGGCTACACCTTC. Translation gives CATSRDRGLYGYTF. Full variable domain (missing parts from reference TRBV15 and TRBJ1-2): DAMVIQNPRYQVTQFGKPVTLSCSQTLNHNVMYWYQQKSSQAPKLLFHYYDKDFNNEADTPDNFQSRRPNTSFCFLDIRSPGLGDTAMYLCATSRDRGLYGYTFGSGTRLTVV.

This clone has a handful of counts. This chain connects TRBV29-1 to TRBJ1-1, with D perhaps matching TRBD1 (5 bases). Deletions cut 4 bases from V and 2 bases from J, with 20 bases between. Per germline, CDR1 SQVTM and CDR2 ANQGSEA. The CDR3 is 16 amino acids. CDR3 nucleotides: TGCAGCGTTGGGGTGTTAGGAGGGGAAGGAAACACTGAAGCTTTCTTT. It encodes CSVGVLGGEGNTEAFF. Variable domain in full (rest from reference TRBV29-1 and TRBJ1-1): SAVISQKPSRDICQRGTSLTIQCQVDSQVTMMFWYRQQPGQSLTLIATANQGSEATYESGFVIDKFPISRPNLTFSTLTVSNMSPEDSSIYLCSVGVLGGEGNTEAFFGQGTRLTVV.

This clone was seen once. CDR3 amino acids: CASSIGTAQETQYF. The CDR3 coding sequence is TGTGCCAGCAGCATCGGGACAGCCCAAGAGACCCAGTACTTC. J is TRBJ2-5 and V is TRBV11-1, with 7 bases that match TRBD1. The junction had 4 bases not matched to a gene; V was cut back by 5 bases and J by 1 base. The CDR3 runs to 14 residues. From germline, CDR1 is SGHAT and CDR2 FQDESV (reference sequence).

The CDR3 DNA reads TGTGCCAGCAACCGAGGGACAGGGGGCAATCAGCCCCAGCATTTT. Amino acid sequence: CASNRGTGGNQPQHF. This chain connects TRBV2 to TRBJ1-5, with 10 bases matching TRBD1. Per germline, CDR1 SNHLY and CDR2 FYNNEI. V was pared by 7 bases and J by 2 bases, with 5 bases of the junction left unmatched. The CDR3 consists of 15 residues.

Only a few counts were recorded for this clone. The chain joins TRBV6-1 to TRBJ2-3; 10 bases line up with TRBD2. Germline V gene lookup returns CDR1 MNHNS and CDR2 SASEGT. With V trimmed by 1 base and J by 4 bases, 2 bases remained unmatched. The CDR3 consists of 15 residues. In DNA, the CDR3 is TGTGCCAGCAGTGAAGGAGCGGGGGGGCCAGATACGCAGTATTTT. As protein: CASSEGAGGPDTQYF.

There are a few counts of this clone. V is TRBV10-3 and J is TRBJ1-6; unclear D gene. The CDR3 has 14 residues. V lost 6 bases to trimming and J lost 4 bases, with 10 bases between them. Germline loops: CDR1 ENHRY, CDR2 SYGVKD. The CDR3 reads CAIRGSGYNSPLHF. The CDR3 DNA reads as TGTGCCATCAGGGGGAGCGGTTATAATTCACCCCTCCACTTT.